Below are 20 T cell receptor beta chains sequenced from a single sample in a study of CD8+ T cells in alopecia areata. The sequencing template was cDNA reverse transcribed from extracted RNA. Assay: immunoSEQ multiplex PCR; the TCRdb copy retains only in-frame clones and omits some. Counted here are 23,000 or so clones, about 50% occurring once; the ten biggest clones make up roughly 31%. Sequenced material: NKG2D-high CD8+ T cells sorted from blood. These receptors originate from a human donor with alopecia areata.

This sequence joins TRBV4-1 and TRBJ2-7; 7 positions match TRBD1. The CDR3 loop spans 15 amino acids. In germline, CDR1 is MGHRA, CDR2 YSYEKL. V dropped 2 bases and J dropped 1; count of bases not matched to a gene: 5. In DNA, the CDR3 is TGCGCCAGCAGCCAAACCAGGGACAGTTCCTACGAGCAGTACTTC. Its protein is CASSQTRDSSYEQYF.

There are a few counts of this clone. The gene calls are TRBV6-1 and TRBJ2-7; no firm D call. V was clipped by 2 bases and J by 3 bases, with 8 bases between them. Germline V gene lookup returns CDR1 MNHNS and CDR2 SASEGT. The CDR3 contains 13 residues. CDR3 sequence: CASSELLGYEQYF. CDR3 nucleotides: TGTGCCAGCAGTGAACTTCTGGGCTACGAGCAGTACTTC.

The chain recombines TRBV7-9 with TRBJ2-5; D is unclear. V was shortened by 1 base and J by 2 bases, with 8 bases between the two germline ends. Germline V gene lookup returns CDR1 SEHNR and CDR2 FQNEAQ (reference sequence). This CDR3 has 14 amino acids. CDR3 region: CASSLVSGQETQYF. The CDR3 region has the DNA TGTGCCAGCAGCTTAGTGAGTGGTCAAGAGACCCAGTACTTC.

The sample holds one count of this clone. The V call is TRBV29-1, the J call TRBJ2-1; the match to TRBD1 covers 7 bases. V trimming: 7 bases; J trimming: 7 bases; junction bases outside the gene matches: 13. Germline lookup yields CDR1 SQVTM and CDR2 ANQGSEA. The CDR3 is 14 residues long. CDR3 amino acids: CSEQLGTVMNEQFF. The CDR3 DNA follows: TGCAGCGAGCAACTCGGGACAGTCATGAATGAGCAGTTCTTC.

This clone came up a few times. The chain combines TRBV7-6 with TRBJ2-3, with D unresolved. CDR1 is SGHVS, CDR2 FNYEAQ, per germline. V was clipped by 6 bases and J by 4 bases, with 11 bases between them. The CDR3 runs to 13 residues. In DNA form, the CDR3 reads TGTGCCAGCAGTTCGCGCATTTCAGATACGCAGTATTTT. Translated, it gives CASSSRISDTQYF.

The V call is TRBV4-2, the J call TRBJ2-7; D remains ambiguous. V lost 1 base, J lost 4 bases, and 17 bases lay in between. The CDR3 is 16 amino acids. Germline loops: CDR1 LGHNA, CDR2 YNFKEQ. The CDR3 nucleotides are TGTGCCAGCAGCCAAGCTGGTCTAGATGGGTGGTACGAGCAGTACTTC. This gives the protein CASSQAGLDGWYEQYF.

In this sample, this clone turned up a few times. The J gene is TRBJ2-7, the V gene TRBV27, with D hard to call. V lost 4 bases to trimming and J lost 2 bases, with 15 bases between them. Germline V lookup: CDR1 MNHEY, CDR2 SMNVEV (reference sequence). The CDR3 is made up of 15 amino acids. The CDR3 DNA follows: TGTGCCAGCAGTTGGGGTGAGGCCCCCACCTACGAGCAGTACTTC. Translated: CASSWGEAPTYEQYF.

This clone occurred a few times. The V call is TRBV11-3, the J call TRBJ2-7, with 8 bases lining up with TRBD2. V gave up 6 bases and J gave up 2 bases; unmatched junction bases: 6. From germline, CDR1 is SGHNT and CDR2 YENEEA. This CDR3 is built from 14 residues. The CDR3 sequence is CASSIPGLAYEQYF. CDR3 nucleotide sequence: TGTGCCAGCAGTATTCCGGGACTAGCCTACGAGCAGTACTTC.

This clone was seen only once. CDR3 DNA sequence: TGCAGCGCTGGTAGTCGGGACACCATATATTTT. It translates to CSAGSRDTIYF. The V gene is TRBV29-1, the J gene TRBJ1-3; D gene uncertain. The CDR3 sequence is 11 residues long. Trimming cost V 7 bases and J 8 bases, with 12 bases left between them. The V gene's germline CDR1 is SQVTM and CDR2 ANQGSEA.

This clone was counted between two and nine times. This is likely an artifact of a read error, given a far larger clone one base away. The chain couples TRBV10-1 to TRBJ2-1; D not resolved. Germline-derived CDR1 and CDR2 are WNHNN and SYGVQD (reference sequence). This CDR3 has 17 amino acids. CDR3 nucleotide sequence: TGCCCCAGCAGTCCCCTCTCACAGACGAGCTCCTACAATGAGCAGTTCTTC. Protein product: CPSSPLSQTSSYNEQFF.

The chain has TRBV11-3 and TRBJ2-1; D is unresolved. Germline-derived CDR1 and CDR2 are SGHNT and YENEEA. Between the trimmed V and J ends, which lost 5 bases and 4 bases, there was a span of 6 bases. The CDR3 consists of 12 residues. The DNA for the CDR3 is TGTGCCAGCAGCCCCCCTTACAATGAGCAGTTCTTC. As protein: CASSPPYNEQFF.

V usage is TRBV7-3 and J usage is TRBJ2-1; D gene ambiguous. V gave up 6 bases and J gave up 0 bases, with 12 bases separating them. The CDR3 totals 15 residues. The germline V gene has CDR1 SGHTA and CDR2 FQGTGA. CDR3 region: CASSLSLSSYNEQFF. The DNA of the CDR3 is TGTGCCAGCAGTTTGAGTCTTAGCTCCTACAATGAGCAGTTCTTC.

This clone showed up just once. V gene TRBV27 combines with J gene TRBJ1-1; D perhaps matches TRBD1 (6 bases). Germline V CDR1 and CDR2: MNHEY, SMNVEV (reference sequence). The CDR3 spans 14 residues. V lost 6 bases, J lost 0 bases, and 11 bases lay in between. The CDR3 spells CASRRGQLNTEAFF. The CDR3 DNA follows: TGTGCCAGCAGACGAGGACAGTTGAACACTGAAGCTTTCTTT.

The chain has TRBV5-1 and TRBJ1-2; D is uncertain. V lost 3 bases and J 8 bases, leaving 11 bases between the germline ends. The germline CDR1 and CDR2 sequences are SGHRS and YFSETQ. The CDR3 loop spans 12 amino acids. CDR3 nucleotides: TGCGCCAGCAGCTCGGCGGCCTTGGGCTACACCTTC. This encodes CASSSAALGYTF. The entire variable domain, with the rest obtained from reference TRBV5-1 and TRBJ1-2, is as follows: KAGVTQTPRYLIKTRGQQVTLSCSPISGHRSVSWYQQTPGQGLQFLFEYFSETQRNKGNFPGRFSGRQFSNSRSEMNVSTLELGDSALYLCASSSAALGYTFGSGTRLTVV.

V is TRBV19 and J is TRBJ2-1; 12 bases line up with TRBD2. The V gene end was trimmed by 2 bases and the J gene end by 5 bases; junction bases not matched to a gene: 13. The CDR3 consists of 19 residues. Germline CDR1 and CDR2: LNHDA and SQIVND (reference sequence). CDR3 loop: CASSIRRRAGLAGNNEQFF. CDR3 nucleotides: TGTGCCAGTAGTATACGTCGGCGGGCCGGACTAGCGGGAAACAATGAGCAGTTCTTC.

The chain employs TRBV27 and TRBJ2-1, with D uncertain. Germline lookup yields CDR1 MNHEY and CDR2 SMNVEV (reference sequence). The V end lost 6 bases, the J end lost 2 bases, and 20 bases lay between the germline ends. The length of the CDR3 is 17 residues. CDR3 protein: CASSRPLGPIPYNEQFF. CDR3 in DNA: TGTGCCAGCAGCCGCCCCTTAGGGCCTATACCCTACAATGAGCAGTTCTTC.

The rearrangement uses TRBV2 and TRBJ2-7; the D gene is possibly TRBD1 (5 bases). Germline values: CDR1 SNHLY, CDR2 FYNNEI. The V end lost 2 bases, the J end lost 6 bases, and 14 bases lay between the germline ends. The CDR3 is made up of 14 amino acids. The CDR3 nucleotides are TGTGCCAGCAGTGAACTGACAGACCCCGCCGAGCAGTACTTC. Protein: CASSELTDPAEQYF.

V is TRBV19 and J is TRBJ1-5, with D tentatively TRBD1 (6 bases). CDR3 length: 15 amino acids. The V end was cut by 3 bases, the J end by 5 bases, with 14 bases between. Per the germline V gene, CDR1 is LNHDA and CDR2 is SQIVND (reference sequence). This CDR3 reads CASSMGIRGDQPQHF. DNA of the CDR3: TGTGCCAGTAGTATGGGCATTAGGGGGGATCAGCCCCAGCATTTT.

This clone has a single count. This CDR3 reads CASSSGQGLSKNIQYF. As DNA, the CDR3 is TGTGCCAGCAGTTCCGGACAGGGTTTATCCAAAAACATTCAGTACTTC. V is TRBV27 and J is TRBJ2-4; 8 bases match TRBD1. Germline loops: CDR1 MNHEY, CDR2 SMNVEV (reference sequence). V lost 4 bases to trimming and J lost 2 bases; unmatched junction nucleotides: 7. The CDR3 is 16 amino acids.

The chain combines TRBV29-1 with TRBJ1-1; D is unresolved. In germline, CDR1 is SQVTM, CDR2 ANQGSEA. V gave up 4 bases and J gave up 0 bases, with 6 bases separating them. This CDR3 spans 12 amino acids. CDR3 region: CSVARMNTEAFF. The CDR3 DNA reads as TGCAGCGTTGCCAGAATGAACACTGAAGCTTTCTTT.